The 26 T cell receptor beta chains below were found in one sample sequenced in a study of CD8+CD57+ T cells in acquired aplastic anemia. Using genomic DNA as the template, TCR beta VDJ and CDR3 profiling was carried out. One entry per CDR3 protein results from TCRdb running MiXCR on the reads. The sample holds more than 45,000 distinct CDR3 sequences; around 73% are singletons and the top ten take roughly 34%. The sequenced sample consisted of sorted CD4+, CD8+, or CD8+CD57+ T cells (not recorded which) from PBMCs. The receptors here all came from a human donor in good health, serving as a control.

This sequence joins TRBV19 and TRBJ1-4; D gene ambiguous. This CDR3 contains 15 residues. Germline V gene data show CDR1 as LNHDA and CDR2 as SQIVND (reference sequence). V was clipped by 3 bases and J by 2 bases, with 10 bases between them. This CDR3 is CASSMGKGTNEKLFF. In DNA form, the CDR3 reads TGTGCCAGTAGTATGGGAAAAGGGACTAATGAAAAACTGTTTTTT.

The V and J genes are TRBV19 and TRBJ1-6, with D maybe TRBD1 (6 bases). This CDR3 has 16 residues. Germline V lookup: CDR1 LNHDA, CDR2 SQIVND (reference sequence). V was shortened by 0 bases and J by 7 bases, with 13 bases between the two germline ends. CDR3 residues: CASSIDNRVFNSPLHF. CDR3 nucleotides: TGTGCCAGTAGTATAGACAACAGGGTCTTCAATTCACCCCTCCACTTT.

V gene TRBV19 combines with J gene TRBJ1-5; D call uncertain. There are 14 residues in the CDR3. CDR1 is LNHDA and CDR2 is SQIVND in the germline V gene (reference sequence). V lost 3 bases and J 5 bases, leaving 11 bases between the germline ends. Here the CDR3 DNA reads TGTGCCAGTAGTATCGAGTCGGGCGATCAGCCCCAGCATTTT. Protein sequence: CASSIESGDQPQHF.

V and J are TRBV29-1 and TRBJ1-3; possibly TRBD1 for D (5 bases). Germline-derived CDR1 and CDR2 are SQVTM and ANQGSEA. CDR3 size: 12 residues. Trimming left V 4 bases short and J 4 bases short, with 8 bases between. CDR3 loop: CSVVEGGNTIYF. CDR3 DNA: TGCAGCGTTGTAGAGGGGGGAAACACCATATATTTT.

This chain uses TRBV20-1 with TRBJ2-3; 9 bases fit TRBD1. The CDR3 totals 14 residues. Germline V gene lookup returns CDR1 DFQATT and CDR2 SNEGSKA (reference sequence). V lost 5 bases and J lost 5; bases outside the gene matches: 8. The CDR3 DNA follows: TGCAGTGCTGCCACCGGGACAGGGATAGATACGCAGTATTTT. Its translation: CSAATGTGIDTQYF.

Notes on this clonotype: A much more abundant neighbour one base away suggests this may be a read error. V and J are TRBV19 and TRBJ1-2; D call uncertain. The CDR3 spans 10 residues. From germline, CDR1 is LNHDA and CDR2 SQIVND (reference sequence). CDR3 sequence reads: CAAKGAGYAF. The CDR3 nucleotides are TGTGCCGCGAAGGGTGCTGGCTACGCCTTC.

The CDR3 DNA is TGTGCCAGCAGCCCAACACAGGGGAATGGCTACACCTTC. This encodes CASSPTQGNGYTF. This chain uses TRBV16 with TRBJ1-2; TRBD1 aligns across 7 bases. This CDR3 has 13 amino acids. V lost 4 bases to trimming and J lost 6 bases; unmatched junction nucleotides: 5. Per the germline V gene, CDR1 is KGHSY and CDR2 is FQNENV.

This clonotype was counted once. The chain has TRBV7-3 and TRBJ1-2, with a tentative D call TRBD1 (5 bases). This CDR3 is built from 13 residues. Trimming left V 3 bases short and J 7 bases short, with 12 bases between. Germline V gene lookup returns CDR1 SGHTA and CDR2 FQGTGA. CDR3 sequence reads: CASSLLGGTGYTF. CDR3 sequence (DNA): TGTGCCAGCAGCTTGCTCGGAGGGACTGGCTACACCTTC.

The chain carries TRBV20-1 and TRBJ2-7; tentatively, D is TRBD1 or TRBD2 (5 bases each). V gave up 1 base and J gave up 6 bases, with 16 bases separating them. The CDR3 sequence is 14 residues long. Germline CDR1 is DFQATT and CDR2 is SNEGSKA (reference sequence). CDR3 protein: CSARAPRGNGEQYF. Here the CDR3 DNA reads TGCAGTGCTAGAGCCCCGAGGGGAAACGGCGAGCAGTACTTC.

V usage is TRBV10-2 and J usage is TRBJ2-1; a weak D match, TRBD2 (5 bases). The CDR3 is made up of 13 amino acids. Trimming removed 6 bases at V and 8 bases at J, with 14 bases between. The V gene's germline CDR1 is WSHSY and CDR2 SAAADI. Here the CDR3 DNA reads TGCGCCAGCAGCAGCGGACTCACGGATGAGCAGTTCTTC. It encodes CASSSGLTDEQFF.

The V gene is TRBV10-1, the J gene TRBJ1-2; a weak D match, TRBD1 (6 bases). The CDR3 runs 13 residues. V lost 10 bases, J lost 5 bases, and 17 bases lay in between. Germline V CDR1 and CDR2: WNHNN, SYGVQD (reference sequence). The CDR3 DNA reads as TGCGCCACAAACCTGGACAGTACTTATGGCTACACCTTC. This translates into CATNLDSTYGYTF.

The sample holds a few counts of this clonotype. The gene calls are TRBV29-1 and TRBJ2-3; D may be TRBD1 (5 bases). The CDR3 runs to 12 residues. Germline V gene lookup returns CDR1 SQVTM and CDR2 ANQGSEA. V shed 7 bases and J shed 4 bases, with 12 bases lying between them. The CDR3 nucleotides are TGCAGCGCCACGGACACCTCAGATACGCAGTATTTT. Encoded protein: CSATDTSDTQYF.

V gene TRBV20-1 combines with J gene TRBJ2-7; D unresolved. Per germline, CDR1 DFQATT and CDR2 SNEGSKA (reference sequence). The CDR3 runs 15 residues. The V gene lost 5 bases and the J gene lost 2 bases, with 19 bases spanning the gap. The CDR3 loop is CSAGQFETHTYEQYF. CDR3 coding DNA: TGCAGTGCTGGCCAGTTTGAGACCCACACCTACGAGCAGTACTTC.

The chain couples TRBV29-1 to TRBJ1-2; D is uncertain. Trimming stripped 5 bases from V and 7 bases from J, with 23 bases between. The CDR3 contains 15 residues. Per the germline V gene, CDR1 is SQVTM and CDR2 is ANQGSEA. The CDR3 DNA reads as TGCAGCGTTCGGCGCGGACCGTCAGGTGAGAGTGGCTACACCTTC. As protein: CSVRRGPSGESGYTF.

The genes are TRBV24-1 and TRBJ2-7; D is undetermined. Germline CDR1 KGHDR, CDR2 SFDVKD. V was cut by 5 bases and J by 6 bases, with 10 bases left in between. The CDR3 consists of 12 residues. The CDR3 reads CATSVSLSEQYV. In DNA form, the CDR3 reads TGTGCCACCAGTGTATCCCTTTCCGAGCAGTACGTC.

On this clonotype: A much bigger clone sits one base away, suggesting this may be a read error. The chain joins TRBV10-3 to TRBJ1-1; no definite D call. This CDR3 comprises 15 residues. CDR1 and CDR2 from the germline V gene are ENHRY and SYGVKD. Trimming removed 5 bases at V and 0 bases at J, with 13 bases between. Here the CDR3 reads CAISSPSGVNTEAFF. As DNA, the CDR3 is TGTGCCATCAGTTCCCCCTCGGGAGTGAACACTGAAGCTTTCTTT.

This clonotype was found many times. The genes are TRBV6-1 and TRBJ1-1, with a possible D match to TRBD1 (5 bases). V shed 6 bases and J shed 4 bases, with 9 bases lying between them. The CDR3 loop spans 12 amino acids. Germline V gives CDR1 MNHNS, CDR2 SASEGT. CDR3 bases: TGTGCCAGCAGCTGGGGGAGCACTGAAGCTTTCTTT. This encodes CASSWGSTEAFF.

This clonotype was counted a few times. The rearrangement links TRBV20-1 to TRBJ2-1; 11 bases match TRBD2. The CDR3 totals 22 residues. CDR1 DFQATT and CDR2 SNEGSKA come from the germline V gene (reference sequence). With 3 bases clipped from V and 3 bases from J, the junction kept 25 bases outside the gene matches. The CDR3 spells CSASSGDRVLRTSGLDYNEQFF. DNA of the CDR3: TGCAGTGCTAGTAGTGGGGACAGGGTTTTGAGGACTAGCGGGCTGGACTACAATGAGCAGTTCTTC.

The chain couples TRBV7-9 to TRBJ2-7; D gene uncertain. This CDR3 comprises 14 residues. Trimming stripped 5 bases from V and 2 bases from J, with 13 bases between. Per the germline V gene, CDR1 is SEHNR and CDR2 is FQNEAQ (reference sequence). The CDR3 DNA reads TGTGCCAGCAGCCTTCTGAACATTGCCTACGAGCAGTACTTC. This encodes CASSLLNIAYEQYF.

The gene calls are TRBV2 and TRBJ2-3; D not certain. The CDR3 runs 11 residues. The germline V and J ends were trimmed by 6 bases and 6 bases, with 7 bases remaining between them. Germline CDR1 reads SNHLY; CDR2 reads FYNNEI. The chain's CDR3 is CASRVGDTQYF. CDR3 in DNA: TGTGCCAGCAGGGTCGGGGATACGCAGTATTTT.

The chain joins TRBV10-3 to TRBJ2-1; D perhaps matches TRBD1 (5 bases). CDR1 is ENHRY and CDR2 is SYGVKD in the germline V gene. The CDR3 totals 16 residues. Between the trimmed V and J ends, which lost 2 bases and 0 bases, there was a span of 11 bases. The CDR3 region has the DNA TGTGCCATCAGTGAGAAATCAGGGCTCTCCTACAATGAGCAGTTCTTC. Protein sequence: CAISEKSGLSYNEQFF.

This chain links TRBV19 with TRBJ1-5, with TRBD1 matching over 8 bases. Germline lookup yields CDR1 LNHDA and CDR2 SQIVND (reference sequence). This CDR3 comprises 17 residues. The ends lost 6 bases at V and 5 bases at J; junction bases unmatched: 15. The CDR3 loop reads CASRYGQGMRGDQPQHF. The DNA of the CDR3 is TGTGCCAGTAGATATGGACAGGGAATGAGGGGAGATCAGCCCCAGCATTTT.

The CDR3 nucleotides are TGTGCCAGCAGCCCCTCGATGAATACGCAGTATTTT. It translates to CASSPSMNTQYF. J is TRBJ2-3 and V is TRBV9, with no clear D. V dropped 4 bases and J dropped 7 bases, with 10 bases sitting between them. CDR3 size: 12 residues. Germline loops: CDR1 SGDLS, CDR2 YYNGEE.

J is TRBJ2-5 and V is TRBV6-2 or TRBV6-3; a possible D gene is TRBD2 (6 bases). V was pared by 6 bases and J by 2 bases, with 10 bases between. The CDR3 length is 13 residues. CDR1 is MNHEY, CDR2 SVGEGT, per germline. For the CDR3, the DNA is TGTGCCAGCAGCTCGGGAGAACAAGAGACCCAGTACTTC. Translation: CASSSGEQETQYF.

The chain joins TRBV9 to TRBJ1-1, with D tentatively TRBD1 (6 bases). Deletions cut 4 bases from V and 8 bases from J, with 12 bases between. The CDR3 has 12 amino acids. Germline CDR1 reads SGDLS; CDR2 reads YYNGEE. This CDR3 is CASSLGGVEAFF. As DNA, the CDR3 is TGTGCCAGCAGCTTAGGGGGGGTGGAAGCTTTCTTT.

The CDR3 loop is CASRTGINTEAFF. For the CDR3, the DNA is TGTGCCAGCAGGACGGGGATAAACACTGAAGCTTTCTTT. The gene calls are TRBV2 and TRBJ1-1; D unresolved. V was cut by 6 bases and J by 2 bases, with 10 bases left in between. The CDR3 spans 13 residues. Germline V CDR1 and CDR2: SNHLY, FYNNEI.